The T cell receptor beta chain described here comes from a study of T cells in Graves' hyperthyroidism and ophthalmopathy. Enrolled ophthalmopathy patients presented with a Clinical Activity Score of at least 3, a NOSPECS grade of at least 4, and disease duration under 3 months. Pregnant or lactating patients were excluded, as were those with uncontrolled infection or other autoimmune disease. Trimming took off 1 base at V and 4 bases at J, with 9 bases between the two ends. In germline, CDR1 is SGHRS, CDR2 YFSETQ. The CDR3 contains 14 residues. Authors of the study amplified TCR beta CDR3 regions from RNA transcripts. RT-PCR in the first round (using the HTBI primer set) targeted the TCR CDR3. TCRdb independently ran MiXCR on the multiplex PCR reads; one entry per CDR3 protein. The sample lists approximately 530,000 distinct CDR3 sequences, around 20% occurring once. Concerning this clonotype itself: The antigen remains unidentified. A read error may be the cause here, since a much bigger clone is one base away.

Study-wide points: In blood, most of the thyroid clonotypes expanded above 0.001 were also present. Ophthalmopathy and stable hyperthyroidism were told apart by a 13 V-J model.

This clonotype was sampled from a middle-aged man with Graves' ophthalmopathy. Sequenced: blood. V and J are TRBV5-1 and TRBJ2-1; maybe TRBD1 (6 bases). The CDR3 nucleotides read TGCGCCAGCAGCTTGACAGGGCAATACAATGAGCAGTTCTTC. Amino acid sequence: CASSLTGQYNEQFF.